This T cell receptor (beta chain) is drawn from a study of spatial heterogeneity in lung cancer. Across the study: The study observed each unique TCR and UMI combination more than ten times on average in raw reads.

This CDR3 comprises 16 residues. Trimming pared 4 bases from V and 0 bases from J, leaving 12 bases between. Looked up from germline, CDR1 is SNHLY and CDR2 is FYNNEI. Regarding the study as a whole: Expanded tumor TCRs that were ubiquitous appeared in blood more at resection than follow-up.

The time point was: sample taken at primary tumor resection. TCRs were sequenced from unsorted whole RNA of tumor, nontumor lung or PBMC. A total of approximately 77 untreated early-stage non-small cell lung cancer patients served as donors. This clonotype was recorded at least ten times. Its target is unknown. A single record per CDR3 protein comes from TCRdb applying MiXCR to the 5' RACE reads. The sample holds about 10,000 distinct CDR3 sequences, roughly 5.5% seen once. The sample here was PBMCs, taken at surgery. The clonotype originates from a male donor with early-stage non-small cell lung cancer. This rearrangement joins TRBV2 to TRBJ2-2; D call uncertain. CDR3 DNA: TGTGCCAGCAGTGTCAGACGCTCCCCGAACACCGGGGAGCTGTTTTTT. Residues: CASSVRRSPNTGELFF.